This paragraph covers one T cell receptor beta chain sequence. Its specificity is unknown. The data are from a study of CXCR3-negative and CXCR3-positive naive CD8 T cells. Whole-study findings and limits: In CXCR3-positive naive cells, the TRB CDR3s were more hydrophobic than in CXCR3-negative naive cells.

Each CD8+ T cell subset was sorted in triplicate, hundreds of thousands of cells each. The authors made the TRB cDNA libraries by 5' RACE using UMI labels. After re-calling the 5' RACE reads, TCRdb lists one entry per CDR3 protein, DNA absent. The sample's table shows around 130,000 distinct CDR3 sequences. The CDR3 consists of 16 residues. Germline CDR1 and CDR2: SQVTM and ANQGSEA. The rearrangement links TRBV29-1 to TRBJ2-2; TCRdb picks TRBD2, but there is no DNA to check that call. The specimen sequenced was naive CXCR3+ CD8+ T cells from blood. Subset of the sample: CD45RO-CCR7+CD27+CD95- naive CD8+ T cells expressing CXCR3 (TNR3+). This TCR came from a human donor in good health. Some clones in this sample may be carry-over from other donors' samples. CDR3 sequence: CSVKGLAGYNEGELFF.